These 19 T cell receptor beta chains were sequenced from one sample in a study of cytomegalovirus exposure and HLA in healthy donors. The PCR had 60 Vbeta and 13 Jbeta primers. Measured with immunoSEQ multiplex PCR; TCRdb has only the in-frame clones, and not every one. Of around 62,000 clones in the sample, 77% were seen once. Sequencing was performed on PBMCs. The receptors come from a male donor in good health and CMV-seropositive.

This clone has only one observation. The chain recombines TRBV7-2 with TRBJ2-3; TRBD1 is a possible D gene (5 bases). V dropped 1 base and J dropped 4 bases, with 12 bases sitting between them. This CDR3 is 15 amino acids long. Germline CDR1 SGHTA, CDR2 FQGNSA. CDR3 loop: CASSLDGHAADTQYF. The CDR3 nucleotides are TGTGCCAGCAGCTTAGATGGACACGCAGCAGATACGCAGTATTTT.

The rearrangement uses TRBV9 and TRBJ2-1, with 8 bases matching TRBD1. V gave up 3 bases and J gave up 12 bases; unmatched junction bases: 5. In germline, CDR1 is SGDLS, CDR2 YYNGEE. This CDR3 region has 12 residues. This CDR3 reads CASSGTGRSQFF. The CDR3 DNA reads TGTGCCAGCAGCGGGACAGGGAGATCGCAGTTCTTC.

This chain's CDR3 is CASSRTGLSTDTQYF. In DNA, the CDR3 is TGTGCCAGTAGTCGGACGGGACTAAGCACAGATACGCAGTATTTT. V and J are TRBV19 and TRBJ2-3, with 7 bases identical to TRBD2. V lost 5 bases to trimming and J lost 0 bases; unmatched junction nucleotides: 5. The germline gives CDR1 LNHDA, CDR2 SQIVND (reference sequence). The CDR3 runs 15 residues.

V usage is TRBV5-1 and J usage is TRBJ1-2; unclear D gene. Per the germline V gene, CDR1 is SGHRS and CDR2 is YFSETQ. V was clipped by 3 bases and J by 0 bases, with 6 bases between them. CDR3 size: 13 residues. The CDR3 DNA sequence: TGCGCCAGCAGCTCCTCAGCTAACTATGGCTACACCTTC. Residues: CASSSSANYGYTF.

V and J are TRBV11-1 and TRBJ1-6; D ambiguous. Trimming cost V 4 bases and J 4 bases, with 8 bases left between them. This CDR3 spans 14 amino acids. From germline, CDR1 is SGHAT and CDR2 FQDESV (reference sequence). The CDR3 loop is CASSSWAYNSPLHF. In DNA, the CDR3 is TGTGCCAGCAGCTCCTGGGCTTATAATTCACCCCTCCACTTT.

This chain links TRBV27 with TRBJ2-7, with TRBD1 matching over 9 bases. Trimming removed 9 bases from V and 5 bases from J; junction bases left unmatched: 8. CDR1 and CDR2 from the germline V gene are MNHEY and SMNVEV (reference sequence). The CDR3 extends over 13 amino acids. The CDR3 loop is CASSRDREDEQYF. The CDR3 DNA reads as TGTGCCAGTAGCCGGGACAGGGAGGACGAGCAGTACTTC.

This sequence joins TRBV4-2 and TRBJ1-6; TRBD1 matches at 8 bases. The CDR3 contains 16 residues. V trimming: 2 bases; J trimming: 4 bases; junction bases outside the gene matches: 4. CDR1 is LGHNA, CDR2 YNFKEQ, per germline. CDR3 coding DNA: TGTGCCAGCAGCCAACTCGGACAGGGTTATAATTCACCCCTCCACTTT. Its protein product is CASSQLGQGYNSPLHF.

The chain links TRBV6-6 to TRBJ2-7; 8 bases map to TRBD2. CDR3 length equals 15 residues. The J segment lost 0 bases and the V segment lost 7 bases, leaving 8 bases of the junction unmatched. From germline, CDR1 is MNHNY and CDR2 SVGAGI (reference sequence). DNA of the CDR3: TGTGCCAGCAACGCCCCGGGGGGGAGCTCCTACGAGCAGTACTTC. Translation gives CASNAPGGSSYEQYF.

This clone was detected only a few times. This chain joins TRBV4-3 and TRBJ1-2; TRBD1 aligns across 7 bases. The germline V gene has CDR1 LGHNA and CDR2 YSLEER. V gave up 5 bases and J gave up 6 bases; unmatched junction bases: 9. This CDR3 contains 14 residues. The CDR3 region is CASSSKGQWDGYTF. The CDR3 DNA sequence: TGCGCCAGCAGCAGTAAGGGACAGTGGGATGGCTACACCTTC.

The CDR3 spells CASSPGGEADTQYF. As DNA, the CDR3 is TGCGCCAGCAGTCCGGGGGGGGAGGCAGATACGCAGTATTTT. The genes are TRBV23-1 and TRBJ2-3; 8 bases fit TRBD2. TRBV23-1 is an ORF; its function is uncertain. The CDR3 is made up of 14 amino acids. Germline trimming cut 4 bases from V and 4 bases from J; bases unmatched to any gene: 4.

The gene calls are TRBV25-1 and TRBJ2-1; the D gene is possibly TRBD2 (5 bases). In germline, CDR1 is MGHDK, CDR2 SYGVNS. The CDR3 is made up of 17 amino acids. Trimming removed 2 bases from V and 3 bases from J, with 17 bases in between. CDR3 sequence reads: CASSERRVGINYNEQFF. The DNA of the CDR3 is TGTGCCAGCAGTGAAAGGCGGGTCGGAATTAACTACAATGAGCAGTTCTTC.

The CDR3 DNA is TGTGCCAGCAGTGTTGACAGGGGGCATCAGCCCCAGCATTTT. Translated: CASSVDRGHQPQHF. The rearrangement joins TRBV2 to TRBJ1-5, with 10 bases lining up with TRBD1. Unmatched junction bases numbered 2, after V lost 4 bases and J lost 5 bases. This CDR3 is 14 amino acids long. CDR1 is SNHLY and CDR2 is FYNNEI in the germline V gene.

This chain connects TRBV5-4 to TRBJ1-6; D is uncertain. The CDR3 has 14 residues. Per the germline V gene, CDR1 is SGHNT and CDR2 is YYREEE (reference sequence). Trimming stripped 7 bases from V and 0 bases from J, with 8 bases between. This CDR3 reads CASHRSSYNSPLHF. CDR3 bases: TGTGCCAGCCACCGGAGCTCCTATAATTCACCCCTCCACTTT. The full variable domain, rest sourced from reference TRBV5-4 and TRBJ1-6, is ETGVTQSPTHLIKTRGQQVTLRCSSQSGHNTVSWYQQALGQGPQFIFQYYREEENGRGNFPPRFSGLQFPNYSSELNVNALELDDSALYLCASHRSSYNSPLHFGNGTRLTVT.

V and J are TRBV7-9 and TRBJ1-2; 9 nucleotides match TRBD1. J was trimmed by 6 bases and V by 7 bases; bases with no gene match: 15. Per the germline V gene, CDR1 is SEHNR and CDR2 is FQNEAQ (reference sequence). The CDR3 totals 16 residues. CDR3 protein: CASTRDRGSWSDGYTF. The DNA for the CDR3 is TGTGCCAGCACCCGCGACAGGGGGAGCTGGTCGGATGGCTACACCTTC. Combining the CDR3 with reference TRBV7-9 and TRBJ1-2 gives the whole variable domain DTGVSQNPRHKITKRGQNVTFRCDPISEHNRLYWYRQTLGQGPEFLTYFQNEAQLEKSRLLSDRFSAERPKGSFSTLEIQRTEQGDSAMYLCASTRDRGSWSDGYTFGSGTRLTVV.

The chain carries TRBV5-6 and TRBJ2-1; no firm D call. The CDR3 length is 14 residues. CDR1 and CDR2 (germline): SGHDT, YYEEEE. Trimming pared 4 bases from V and 5 bases from J, leaving 13 bases between. CDR3 sequence reads: CASSPPEHNNEQFF. In nucleotides, the CDR3 is TGTGCCAGCAGCCCCCCAGAACATAACAATGAGCAGTTCTTC. Full variable domain (outside the CDR3, taken from reference TRBV5-6 and TRBJ2-1): DAGVTQSPTHLIKTRGQQVTLRCSPKSGHDTVSWYQQALGQGPQFIFQYYEEEERQRGNFPDRFSGHQFPNYSSELNVNALLLGDSALYLCASSPPEHNNEQFFGPGTRLTVL.

The chain is built from TRBV19 and TRBJ1-1; 7 nucleotides line up with TRBD1. Germline assignment: CDR1 LNHDA and CDR2 SQIVND (reference sequence). The J segment lost 5 bases and the V segment lost 7 bases, leaving 10 bases of the junction unmatched. The CDR3 is 14 residues long. CDR3 DNA sequence: TGTGCCAGTATACAGAGGGGACAGAAGACTGAAGCTTTCTTT. This encodes CASIQRGQKTEAFF.

The chain links TRBV29-1 to TRBJ2-1, with TRBD2 matching over 13 bases. In germline, CDR1 is SQVTM, CDR2 ANQGSEA. The CDR3 has 13 residues. The V segment lost 5 bases and the J segment 10 bases; nucleotides outside the gene matches: 5. DNA for the CDR3: TGCAGCGTTACTAGCGGGGGGGCGTGGGAGCAGTTCTTC. This translates into CSVTSGGAWEQFF.

The chain joins TRBV5-4 to TRBJ1-5; maybe TRBD1 (5 bases). Trimming removed 2 bases from V and 6 bases from J, with 18 bases in between. This CDR3 has 16 residues. CDR1 and CDR2 (germline): SGHNT, YYREEE (reference sequence). The CDR3 sequence is CASSFKNQGGRQPQHF. DNA for the CDR3: TGTGCCAGCAGCTTCAAGAATCAGGGAGGTCGTCAGCCCCAGCATTTT.

This clone was observed a few times. The rearrangement uses TRBV4-3 and TRBJ1-1, with D unresolved. The CDR3 has 15 residues. In germline, CDR1 is LGHNA, CDR2 YSLEER. V lost 0 bases, J lost 4 bases, and 12 bases lay in between. The CDR3 region has the DNA TGCGCCAGCAGCCAAGATACCGGTCGAGGCACTGAAGCTTTCTTT. It encodes CASSQDTGRGTEAFF.